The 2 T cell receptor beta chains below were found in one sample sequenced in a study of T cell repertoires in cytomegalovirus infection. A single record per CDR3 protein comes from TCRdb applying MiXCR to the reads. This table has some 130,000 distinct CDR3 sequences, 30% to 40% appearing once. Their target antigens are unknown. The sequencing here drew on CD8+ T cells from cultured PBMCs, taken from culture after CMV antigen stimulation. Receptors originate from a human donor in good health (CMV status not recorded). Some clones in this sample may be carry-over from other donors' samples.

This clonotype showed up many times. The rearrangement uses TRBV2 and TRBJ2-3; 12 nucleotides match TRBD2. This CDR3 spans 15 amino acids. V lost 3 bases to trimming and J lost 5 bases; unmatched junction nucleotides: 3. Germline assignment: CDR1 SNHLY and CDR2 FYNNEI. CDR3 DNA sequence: TGTGCCAGCAGTGAGTGGACTAGCGGGGTAGATACGCAGTATTTT. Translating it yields CASSEWTSGVDTQYF.

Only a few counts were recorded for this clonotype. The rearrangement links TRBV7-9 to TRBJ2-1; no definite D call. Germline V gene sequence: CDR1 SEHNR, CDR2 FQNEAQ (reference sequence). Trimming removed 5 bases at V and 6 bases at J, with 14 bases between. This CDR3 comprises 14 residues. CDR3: CASSPMGPGNEQFF. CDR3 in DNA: TGTGCCAGCAGCCCAATGGGCCCCGGCAATGAGCAGTTCTTC.